The rows below give T cell receptor beta chains drawn from one sample of a study of beta chain features in type 1 diabetes. Measured with immunoSEQ multiplex PCR; TCRdb has only the in-frame clones, and not every one. Of roughly 370,000 clones listed, around 13% are singletons. The material sequenced was naive CD4+ T cells from blood. Receptors were obtained from a man in his thirties or forties in good health. Each CDR3 is given with its conserved first and last residue. D genes are given only for firm matches. Some rows mark clone size as missing; the rest say once, few, many or name a class of expanded clone.

d_gene: TRBD1
v_gene: TRBV19
j_gene: TRBJ2-6
abundance: once
CDR3aa: CASIDRAGANVLTF
CDR3nt: TGTGCCAGTATTGACAGGGCTGGGGCCAACGTCCTGACTTTC

d_gene: NA
v_gene: TRBV6-1
j_gene: TRBJ2-5
abundance: NA
CDR3aa: CASVGDQETQYF
CDR3nt: TGTGCCAGCGTCGGAGACCAAGAGACCCAGTACTTC

d_gene: NA
v_gene: TRBV7-2
j_gene: TRBJ2-1
abundance: NA
CDR3aa: CATRQGGEQFF
CDR3nt: TGTGCGACACGGCAGGGGGGAGAGCAGTTCTTC

d_gene: NA
v_gene: TRBV5-1
j_gene: TRBJ2-5
abundance: NA
CDR3aa: CASSFGQQETQYF
CDR3nt: TGCGCCAGCAGCTTCGGCCAACAAGAGACCCAGTACTTC

d_gene: NA
v_gene: TRBV5-1
j_gene: TRBJ2-3
abundance: once
CDR3aa: CASRARPTDTQYF
CDR3nt: TGCGCCAGCAGAGCAAGGCCGACAGATACGCAGTATTTT

d_gene: TRBD2
v_gene: TRBV13
j_gene: TRBJ2-2
abundance: NA
CDR3aa: CASSFSGSSTGELFF
CDR3nt: TGTGCCAGCAGTTTTAGCGGGAGTAGCACCGGGGAGCTGTTTTTT

d_gene: NA
v_gene: TRBV5-1
j_gene: TRBJ2-3
abundance: NA
CDR3aa: CASSEGESTDTQYF
CDR3nt: TGCGCCAGCAGCGAGGGGGAAAGCACAGATACGCAGTATTTT

d_gene: TRBD2
v_gene: TRBV4-1
j_gene: TRBJ2-3
abundance: few
CDR3aa: CASSQNSGGRSTDTQYF
CDR3nt: TGCGCCAGCAGCCAGAATAGCGGGGGCCGGAGCACAGATACGCAGTATTTT

d_gene: TRBD1
v_gene: TRBV20-1
j_gene: TRBJ1-2
abundance: few
CDR3aa: CSAGQGAGYTF
CDR3nt: TGCAGTGCTGGACAGGGGGCTGGCTACACCTTC

d_gene: TRBD2
v_gene: TRBV7-2
j_gene: TRBJ2-1
abundance: few
CDR3aa: CASSLGGLAGVTNEQFF
CDR3nt: TGTGCCAGCAGCTTAGGGGGACTAGCGGGAGTTACGAATGAGCAGTTCTTC

d_gene: TRBD2
v_gene: TRBV9
j_gene: TRBJ2-3
abundance: few
CDR3aa: CASSWSGGLSDTQYF
CDR3nt: TGTGCCAGCAGCTGGAGCGGGGGGCTATCAGATACGCAGTATTTT